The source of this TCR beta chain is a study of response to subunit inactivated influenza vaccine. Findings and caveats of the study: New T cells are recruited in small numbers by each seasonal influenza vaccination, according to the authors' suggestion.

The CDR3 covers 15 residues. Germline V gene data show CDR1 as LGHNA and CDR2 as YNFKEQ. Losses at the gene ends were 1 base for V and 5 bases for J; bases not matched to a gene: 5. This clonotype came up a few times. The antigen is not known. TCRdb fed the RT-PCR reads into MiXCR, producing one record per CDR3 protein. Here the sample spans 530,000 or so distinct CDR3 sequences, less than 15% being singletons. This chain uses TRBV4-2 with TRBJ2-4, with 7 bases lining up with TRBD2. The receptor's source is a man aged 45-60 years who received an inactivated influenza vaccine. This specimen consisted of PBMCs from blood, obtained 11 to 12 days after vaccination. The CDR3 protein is CASSQVGGGENIQYF. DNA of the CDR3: TGTGCCAGCAGCCAAGTGGGCGGGGGAGAAAACATTCAGTACTTC.